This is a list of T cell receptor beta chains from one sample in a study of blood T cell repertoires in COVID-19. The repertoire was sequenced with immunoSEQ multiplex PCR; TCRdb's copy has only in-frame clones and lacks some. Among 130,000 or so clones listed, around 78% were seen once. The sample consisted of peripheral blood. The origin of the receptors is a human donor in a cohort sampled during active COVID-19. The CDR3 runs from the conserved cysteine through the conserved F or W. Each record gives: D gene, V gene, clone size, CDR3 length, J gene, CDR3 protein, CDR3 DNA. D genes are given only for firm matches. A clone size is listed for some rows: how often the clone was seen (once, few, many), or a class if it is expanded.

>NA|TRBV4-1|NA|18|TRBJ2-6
CASSPTGLDVSGANVLTF
TGCGCCAGCAGCCCTACAGGGCTGGACGTCTCTGGGGCCAACGTCCTGACTTTC
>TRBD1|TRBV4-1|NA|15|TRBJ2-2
CASSPGTGGPGELFF
TGCGCCAGCAGCCCGGGAACAGGGGGCCCCGGGGAGCTGTTTTTT
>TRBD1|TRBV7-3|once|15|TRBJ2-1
CASSKGQGWDNEQFF
TGTGCCAGCAGTAAAGGACAGGGCTGGGACAATGAGCAGTTCTTC
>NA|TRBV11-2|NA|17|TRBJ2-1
CASSHTRPLRSYNEQFF
TGTGCCAGCAGCCACACTAGGCCGTTACGCTCCTACAATGAGCAGTTCTTC
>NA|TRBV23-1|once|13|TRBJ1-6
CASRPTGDSPLHF
TGCGCCAGCAGGCCGACAGGAGATTCACCCCTCCACTTT
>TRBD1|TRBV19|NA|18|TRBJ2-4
CASKARVGQGSAKNIQYF
TGTGCCAGTAAAGCGCGTGTTGGACAGGGCTCGGCCAAAAACATTCAGTACTTC
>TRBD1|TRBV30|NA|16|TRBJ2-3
CAWTKYGTGGSDTQYF
TGTGCCTGGACTAAATATGGGACAGGGGGATCAGATACGCAGTATTTT
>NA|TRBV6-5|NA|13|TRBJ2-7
CASSRTGIYEQYF
TGTGCCAGCAGTCGAACAGGGATCTACGAGCAGTACTTC
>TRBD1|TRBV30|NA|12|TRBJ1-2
CASDRGDYGYTF
TGTGCCTCCGACAGGGGGGACTATGGCTACACCTTC
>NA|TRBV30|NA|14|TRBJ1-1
CAWTGGPRGTEAFF
TGTGCCTGGACCGGGGGGCCCAGGGGCACTGAAGCTTTCTTT
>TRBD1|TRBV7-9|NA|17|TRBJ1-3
CASSHKTGPTVGNTIYF
TGTGCCAGCAGCCATAAGACAGGGCCCACGGTAGGAAACACCATATATTTT
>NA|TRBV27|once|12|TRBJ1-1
CASRSQITEAFF
TGTGCCAGCCGGTCCCAAATTACTGAAGCTTTCTTT
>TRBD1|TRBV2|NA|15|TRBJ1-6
CASTREGAGNSPLHF
TGTGCCAGCACCCGAGAGGGGGCGGGTAATTCACCCCTCCACTTT
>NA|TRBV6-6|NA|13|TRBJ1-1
CASGGTANTEAFF
TGTGCCAGCGGGGGGACGGCGAACACTGAAGCTTTCTTT
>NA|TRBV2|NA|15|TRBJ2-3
CASNLDRGHTDTQYF
TGTGCCAGCAACCTAGACCGGGGACACACAGATACGCAGTATTTT
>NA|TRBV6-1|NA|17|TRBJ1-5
CASSALWQANSNQPQHF
TGTGCCAGCAGTGCGCTATGGCAGGCAAATAGCAATCAGCCCCAGCATTTT
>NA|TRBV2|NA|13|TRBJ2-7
CASRGIPSYEQYF
TGTGCCAGCCGGGGAATCCCCTCCTACGAGCAGTACTTC
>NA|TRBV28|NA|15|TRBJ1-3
CASSPHGGSGNTIYF
TGTGCCAGCAGTCCCCACGGGGGATCTGGAAACACCATATATTTT
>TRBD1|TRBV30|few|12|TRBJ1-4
CAWNLDRGELFF
TGTGCCTGGAACTTAGACAGGGGGGAACTGTTTTTT
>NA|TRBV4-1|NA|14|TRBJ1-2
CASRRPGQTYGYTF
TGCGCCAGCAGGCGTCCGGGACAAACCTATGGCTACACCTTC
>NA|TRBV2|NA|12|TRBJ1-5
CASRDRAQPQHF
TGTGCCAGCAGGGACAGAGCACAGCCCCAGCATTTT
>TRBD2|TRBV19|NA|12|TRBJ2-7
CASSIAGDEQYF
TGTGCCAGTAGTATCGCGGGAGACGAGCAGTACTTC
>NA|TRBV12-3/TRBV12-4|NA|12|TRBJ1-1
CASSSQRVQAFF
TGTGCCAGCAGTTCTCAGCGTGTTCAAGCTTTCTTT
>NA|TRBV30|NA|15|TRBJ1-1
CAWSVPGGLPTEAFF
TGTGCCTGGAGTGTACCGGGGGGGCTCCCCACTGAAGCTTTCTTT
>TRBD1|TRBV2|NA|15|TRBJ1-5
CASRGTDHSNQPQHF
TGTGCCAGCAGGGGGACAGACCATAGCAATCAGCCCCAGCATTTT
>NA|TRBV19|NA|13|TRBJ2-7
CASSIKNSHEQYF
TGTGCCAGTAGTATCAAAAACAGCCACGAGCAGTACTTC
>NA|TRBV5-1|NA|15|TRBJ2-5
CASSLGLTLVETQYF
TGCGCCAGCAGCTTGGGACTAACGTTAGTAGAGACCCAGTACTTC
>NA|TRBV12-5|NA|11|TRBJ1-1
CASGLAREAFF
TGTGCTAGTGGTTTGGCCCGTGAAGCTTTCTTT
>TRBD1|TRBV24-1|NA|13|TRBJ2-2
CATGQGNTGELFF
TGTGCCACCGGACAGGGGAACACCGGGGAGCTGTTTTTT
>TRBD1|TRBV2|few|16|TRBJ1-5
CASSLQGSRSNQPQHF
TGTGCCAGCAGTCTACAGGGGAGCCGTAGCAATCAGCCCCAGCATTTT
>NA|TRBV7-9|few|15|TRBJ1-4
CASSQTGGKGEKLFF
TGTGCCAGCAGCCAGACGGGGGGGAAAGGGGAAAAACTGTTTTTT
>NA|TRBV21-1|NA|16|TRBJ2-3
CASSAHLGHLTDTQYF
TGTGCCAGCAGCGCCCATCTAGGACACCTCACAGATACGCAGTATTTT
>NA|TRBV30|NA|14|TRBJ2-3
CAWRTAGNTDTQYF
TGTGCCTGGAGAACAGCGGGTAACACAGATACGCAGTATTTT
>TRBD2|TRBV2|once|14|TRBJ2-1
CASNGLAGAQGQFF
TGTGCCAGCAACGGCCTAGCGGGGGCTCAGGGGCAGTTCTTC
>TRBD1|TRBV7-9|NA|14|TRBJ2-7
CAVQKDRAGYEQYF
TGTGCCGTACAGAAGGACAGGGCGGGCTACGAGCAGTACTTC
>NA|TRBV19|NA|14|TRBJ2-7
CASSWAGSLYEQYF
TGTGCCAGTAGTTGGGCAGGGTCTCTCTACGAGCAGTACTTC
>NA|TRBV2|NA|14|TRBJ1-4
CASSEGVGVEKLFF
TGTGCCAGCAGTGAAGGAGTTGGTGTTGAAAAACTGTTTTTT
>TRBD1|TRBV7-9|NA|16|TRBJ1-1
CASSPRPGQSNTEAFF
TGTGCCAGCAGCCCCCGGCCGGGACAGTCTAACACTGAAGCTTTCTTT